This T cell receptor (beta chain) came from a study of regulatory T cells in long-lasting Graves disease. Study-wide results and caveats: The study found TRBV28, TRBJ1-2 and TRBJ2-5 favored in persistent disease.

With 5 bases clipped from V and 2 bases from J, the junction kept 20 bases outside the gene matches. The CDR3 length is 18 residues. Germline CDR1 is SQVTM and CDR2 is ANQGSEA. This clonotype came up a few times. Antigen specificity is unknown. Time point described: newly diagnosed GD, antithyroid drugs for less than 3 months. The TCR library was made from RNA that had been extracted from PBMCs in TRIzol. Nine milliliters of peripheral blood were taken and placed in EDTA tubes. Arm-PCR with iRepertoire HTBI primers amplified the CDR3 regions for these TCR beta libraries. TCRdb independently ran MiXCR on the multiplex PCR reads; one entry per CDR3 protein. The table has some 340,000 distinct CDR3 sequences, 10% to 15% seen once. Another study also made use of these data, one on T cells in Graves' hyperthyroidism and ophthalmopathy. As reported in that work: Primed by the HTBI set, a first-round RT-PCR was run on the TCR CDR3.

The input for sequencing was peripheral blood mononuclear cells (PBMCs), taken at new diagnosis, from a patient treated with antithyroid drugs. The TCR originated in a young woman with Graves disease. The chain employs TRBV29-1 and TRBJ1-2; 7 bases map to TRBD1. Here the CDR3 DNA reads TGCAGCGTTCGCAGGCCAGGGGGATACTATCTAGGAAACTATGGCTACACCTTC. Encoded protein: CSVRRPGGYYLGNYGYTF.